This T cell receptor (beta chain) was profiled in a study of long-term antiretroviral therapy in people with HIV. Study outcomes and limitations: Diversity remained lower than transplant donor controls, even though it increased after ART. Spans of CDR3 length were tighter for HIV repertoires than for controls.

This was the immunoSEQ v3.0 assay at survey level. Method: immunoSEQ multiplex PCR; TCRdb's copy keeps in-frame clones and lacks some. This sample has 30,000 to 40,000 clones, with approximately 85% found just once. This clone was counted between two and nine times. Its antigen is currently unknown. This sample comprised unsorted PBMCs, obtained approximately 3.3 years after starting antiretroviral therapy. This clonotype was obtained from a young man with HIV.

The CDR3 is CASSLAGTGDYGYTF. CDR3 sequence (DNA): TGTGCCAGCAGCTTAGCTGGGACAGGGGATTATGGCTACACCTTC. This chain connects TRBV7-9 to TRBJ1-2, with 10 nucleotides matching TRBD1. CDR3 length: 15 residues. In germline, CDR1 is SEHNR, CDR2 FQNEAQ (reference sequence). J gave up 5 bases and V 0 bases, and 3 bases lay outside the gene matches.